Listed below are T cell receptor beta chains from one sample, sequenced in a study of cytomegalovirus exposure and HLA in healthy donors. Profiling relied on immunoSEQ multiplex PCR, and the TCRdb table lists in-frame clones only, not all of them. Of some 270,000 clones listed, 80% are singletons. The sequencing sample was made of PBMCs. The source is a girl aged 2-15 years in good health and CMV-seronegative. CDR3s include the opening cysteine and the closing phenylalanine or tryptophan. Each record gives: clone size, D gene, J gene, V gene, CDR3 protein, CDR3 DNA. D genes are given only for firm matches. For some rows the clone size is stated as once, few or many, or as a class when expanded; others skip it.

clone size: NA; D gene: TRBD1; J gene: TRBJ2-3; V gene: TRBV5-8; CDR3 protein: CASSPRTGGSTDTQYF; CDR3 DNA: TGTGCCAGCAGCCCCCGGACAGGGGGGAGCACAGATACGCAGTATTTT
clone size: NA; D gene: TRBD2; J gene: TRBJ2-1; V gene: TRBV29-1; CDR3 protein: CSVEGSLATSYNEQFF; CDR3 DNA: TGCAGCGTTGAGGGTTCACTAGCGACCTCCTACAATGAGCAGTTCTTC
clone size: NA; D gene: TRBD1; J gene: TRBJ1-2; V gene: TRBV30; CDR3 protein: CAWRRPGQRDYGYTF; CDR3 DNA: TGTGCCTGGAGGCGACCGGGACAGCGTGACTATGGCTACACCTTC
clone size: once; D gene: TRBD1; J gene: TRBJ2-7; V gene: TRBV7-8; CDR3 protein: CASSSRTGYGEQYF; CDR3 DNA: TGTGCCAGCAGCTCGAGGACAGGTTACGGCGAGCAGTACTTC
clone size: once; D gene: TRBD2; J gene: TRBJ2-5; V gene: TRBV11-2; CDR3 protein: CASSLEVGLAGVRETQYF; CDR3 DNA: TGTGCCAGCAGCTTAGAAGTCGGACTAGCGGGGGTGAGAGAGACCCAGTACTTC
clone size: NA; D gene: NA; J gene: TRBJ1-2; V gene: TRBV7-3; CDR3 protein: CASSLSGGHNYGYTF; CDR3 DNA: TGTGCCAGCAGCTTATCGGGAGGTCATAACTATGGCTACACCTTC
clone size: NA; D gene: TRBD2; J gene: TRBJ2-7; V gene: TRBV28; CDR3 protein: CASSSKTSGPGYEQYF; CDR3 DNA: TGTGCCAGCAGTTCCAAGACTAGCGGACCAGGATACGAGCAGTACTTC
clone size: NA; D gene: NA; J gene: TRBJ2-2; V gene: TRBV10-1; CDR3 protein: CASSPANTGELFF; CDR3 DNA: TGCGCCAGCAGTCCCGCGAACACCGGGGAGCTGTTTTTT
clone size: NA; D gene: NA; J gene: TRBJ2-1; V gene: TRBV7-9; CDR3 protein: CASSFQGLEQFF; CDR3 DNA: TGTGCCAGCAGCTTCCAGGGACTTGAGCAGTTCTTC
clone size: NA; D gene: TRBD2; J gene: TRBJ2-1; V gene: TRBV5-1; CDR3 protein: CASRLAGGGEQFF; CDR3 DNA: TGCGCCAGCAGACTAGCGGGAGGGGGTGAGCAGTTCTTC
clone size: NA; D gene: NA; J gene: TRBJ2-7; V gene: TRBV27; CDR3 protein: CASSFRGMGYEQYF; CDR3 DNA: TGTGCCAGCAGTTTTCGCGGGATGGGGTACGAGCAGTACTTC
clone size: once; D gene: NA; J gene: TRBJ1-1; V gene: TRBV5-1; CDR3 protein: CASSLWPLGPGAFF; CDR3 DNA: TGCGCCAGCAGCTTGTGGCCCTTGGGTCCGGGAGCTTTCTTT
clone size: NA; D gene: TRBD2; J gene: TRBJ2-1; V gene: TRBV15; CDR3 protein: CATSRDRTSGGGGQFF; CDR3 DNA: TGTGCCACCAGCAGAGATAGGACTAGCGGGGGGGGTGGGCAGTTCTTC
clone size: once; D gene: NA; J gene: TRBJ2-1; V gene: TRBV4-1; CDR3 protein: CASSQGRFRHGEQFF; CDR3 DNA: TGCGCCAGCAGCCAAGGCAGGTTCCGGCATGGTGAGCAGTTCTTC
clone size: NA; D gene: NA; J gene: TRBJ1-1; V gene: TRBV29-1; CDR3 protein: CSTRGSGTEAFF; CDR3 DNA: TGCAGCACAAGGGGTTCGGGCACTGAAGCTTTCTTT
clone size: few; D gene: TRBD2; J gene: TRBJ2-5; V gene: TRBV19; CDR3 protein: CASSIVLWTSGEEETQYF; CDR3 DNA: TGTGCCAGTAGTATCGTTCTATGGACTAGCGGGGAGGAGGAGACCCAGTACTTC
clone size: NA; D gene: NA; J gene: TRBJ2-3; V gene: TRBV6-5; CDR3 protein: CASSYSWALERYF; CDR3 DNA: TGTGCCAGCAGTTATAGTTGGGCATTAGAAAGGTATTTT
clone size: NA; D gene: NA; J gene: TRBJ1-5; V gene: TRBV27; CDR3 protein: CASSLSIGQGSPQHF; CDR3 DNA: TGTGCCAGCAGTTTATCGATAGGCCAGGGATCGCCCCAGCATTTT
clone size: NA; D gene: TRBD1; J gene: TRBJ1-2; V gene: TRBV6-1; CDR3 protein: CASSGTYRDRNYGYTF; CDR3 DNA: TGTGCCAGCAGTGGAACTTACCGGGACAGAAACTATGGCTACACCTTC
clone size: NA; D gene: TRBD2; J gene: TRBJ2-5; V gene: TRBV10-3; CDR3 protein: CAISVAGTQETQYF; CDR3 DNA: TGTGCCATCAGTGTAGCGGGGACCCAAGAGACCCAGTACTTC
clone size: NA; D gene: NA; J gene: TRBJ1-6; V gene: TRBV10-3; CDR3 protein: CASATGARGNSPLHF; CDR3 DNA: TGTGCCAGCGCAACCGGGGCTCGGGGGAATTCACCCCTCCACTTT
clone size: NA; D gene: NA; J gene: TRBJ2-5; V gene: TRBV5-8; CDR3 protein: CASSIEETQYF; CDR3 DNA: TGTGCCAGCAGCATCGAAGAGACCCAGTACTTC
clone size: NA; D gene: TRBD1; J gene: TRBJ2-7; V gene: TRBV27; CDR3 protein: CASSKLDGTGGYEQYF; CDR3 DNA: TGTGCCAGCAGTAAATTGGACGGGACAGGAGGATACGAGCAGTACTTC
clone size: few; D gene: NA; J gene: TRBJ1-1; V gene: TRBV30; CDR3 protein: CAWIIGEEDTEAFF; CDR3 DNA: TGTGCCTGGATAATAGGGGAGGAGGACACTGAAGCTTTCTTT
clone size: NA; D gene: TRBD1; J gene: TRBJ1-4; V gene: TRBV9; CDR3 protein: CASSPRQGDEKLFF; CDR3 DNA: TGTGCCAGCAGCCCCCGACAGGGGGATGAAAAACTGTTTTTT
clone size: NA; D gene: TRBD1; J gene: TRBJ1-2; V gene: TRBV5-4; CDR3 protein: CASSLQGSDGYTF; CDR3 DNA: TGTGCCAGCAGCTTACAGGGGAGCGATGGCTACACCTTC
clone size: few; D gene: NA; J gene: TRBJ2-7; V gene: TRBV19; CDR3 protein: CASSPHGSTYEQYF; CDR3 DNA: TGTGCCAGTAGCCCCCACGGGTCCACCTACGAGCAGTACTTC
clone size: NA; D gene: TRBD2; J gene: TRBJ2-1; V gene: TRBV6-5; CDR3 protein: CASSSAGGPSNEQFF; CDR3 DNA: TGTGCCAGCAGTTCAGCGGGAGGGCCGTCCAATGAGCAGTTCTTC
clone size: NA; D gene: TRBD2; J gene: TRBJ2-1; V gene: TRBV7-8; CDR3 protein: CASIRTSGGQSSYNEQFF; CDR3 DNA: TGTGCCAGCATCCGGACTAGCGGGGGGCAGAGCTCCTACAATGAGCAGTTCTTC
clone size: once; D gene: TRBD2; J gene: TRBJ2-7; V gene: TRBV6-1; CDR3 protein: CASSETVGGGVYEQYF; CDR3 DNA: TGTGCCAGCAGTGAAACCGTAGGCGGGGGTGTCTACGAGCAGTACTTC
clone size: NA; D gene: TRBD2; J gene: TRBJ2-2; V gene: TRBV28; CDR3 protein: CASSSRTSGSIYGELFF; CDR3 DNA: TGTGCCAGCAGTTCACGGACTAGCGGGAGTATTTACGGGGAGCTGTTTTTT
clone size: NA; D gene: NA; J gene: TRBJ2-7; V gene: TRBV11-2; CDR3 protein: CASSPDRSYEQYF; CDR3 DNA: TGTGCCAGCAGCCCAGACAGGTCCTACGAGCAGTACTTC
clone size: NA; D gene: TRBD1; J gene: TRBJ2-5; V gene: TRBV7-7; CDR3 protein: CASSVRTGAWETQYF; CDR3 DNA: TGTGCCAGCAGCGTTCGGACAGGGGCCTGGGAGACCCAGTACTTC
clone size: NA; D gene: NA; J gene: TRBJ2-7; V gene: TRBV10-3; CDR3 protein: CAISESTSSYEQYF; CDR3 DNA: TGTGCCATCAGTGAGTCCACTAGTTCCTACGAGCAGTACTTC
clone size: NA; D gene: TRBD1; J gene: TRBJ2-2; V gene: TRBV11-2; CDR3 protein: CASSLVGGDSGELFF; CDR3 DNA: TGTGCCAGCAGCTTGGTAGGGGGCGATTCCGGGGAGCTGTTTTTT
clone size: NA; D gene: NA; J gene: TRBJ2-3; V gene: TRBV5-1; CDR3 protein: CASSPPPAGLGDTQYF; CDR3 DNA: TGCGCCAGCAGCCCCCCTCCGGCAGGATTGGGAGATACGCAGTATTTT
clone size: NA; D gene: NA; J gene: TRBJ2-6; V gene: TRBV28; CDR3 protein: CASRPSGTGANVLTF; CDR3 DNA: TGTGCCAGCAGACCCAGCGGAACGGGGGCCAACGTCCTGACTTTC
clone size: NA; D gene: TRBD2; J gene: TRBJ2-5; V gene: TRBV28; CDR3 protein: CASSLLRLAGAGGTQYF; CDR3 DNA: TGTGCCAGCAGTTTGCTTCGGCTAGCGGGGGCCGGGGGGACCCAGTACTTC
clone size: NA; D gene: TRBD2; J gene: TRBJ2-2; V gene: TRBV27; CDR3 protein: CASSLMRVAGGPHTGELFF; CDR3 DNA: TGTGCCAGCAGTTTAATGAGGGTAGCGGGAGGGCCCCACACCGGGGAGCTGTTTTTT
clone size: NA; D gene: NA; J gene: TRBJ1-5; V gene: TRBV29-1; CDR3 protein: CSVQDSNNQPQHF; CDR3 DNA: TGCAGCGTCCAGGACAGCAACAATCAGCCCCAGCATTTT
clone size: NA; D gene: NA; J gene: TRBJ1-6; V gene: TRBV5-1; CDR3 protein: CASSLQGVGSPLHF; CDR3 DNA: TGCGCCAGCAGCTTGCAGGGCGTGGGCTCACCCCTCCACTTT
clone size: once; D gene: TRBD1; J gene: TRBJ2-1; V gene: TRBV4-1; CDR3 protein: CASSQGTGAYNEQFF; CDR3 DNA: TGCGCCAGCAGCCAGGGGACAGGGGCCTACAATGAGCAGTTCTTC
clone size: few; D gene: NA; J gene: TRBJ2-6; V gene: TRBV30; CDR3 protein: CAWRPSTGSSGANVLTF; CDR3 DNA: TGTGCCTGGAGGCCTTCCACGGGGTCCTCTGGGGCCAACGTCCTGACTTTC
clone size: NA; D gene: TRBD2; J gene: TRBJ2-3; V gene: TRBV4-1; CDR3 protein: CASSQLAGRTDTQYF; CDR3 DNA: TGCGCCAGCAGCCAACTAGCGGGAAGGACAGATACGCAGTATTTT
clone size: NA; D gene: NA; J gene: TRBJ1-6; V gene: TRBV6-5; CDR3 protein: CASSAGVGSPLHF; CDR3 DNA: TGTGCCAGCTCGGCAGGGGTAGGTTCACCCCTCCACTTT
clone size: NA; D gene: NA; J gene: TRBJ2-6; V gene: TRBV7-9; CDR3 protein: CSSSLRSRAGANVLTF; CDR3 DNA: TGTTCCAGCAGCTTAAGATCGAGGGCTGGGGCCAACGTCCTGACTTTC
clone size: NA; D gene: NA; J gene: TRBJ1-1; V gene: TRBV6-5; CDR3 protein: CASSYSFPVNTEAFF; CDR3 DNA: TGTGCCAGCAGTTACTCGTTCCCGGTGAACACTGAAGCTTTCTTT
clone size: NA; D gene: NA; J gene: TRBJ1-5; V gene: TRBV5-5; CDR3 protein: CASSFMWGKGWHF; CDR3 DNA: TGTGCCAGCAGCTTCATGTGGGGAAAGGGGTGGCATTTT
clone size: few; D gene: TRBD2; J gene: TRBJ2-2; V gene: TRBV4-1; CDR3 protein: CASSLGLAGAGELFF; CDR3 DNA: TGCGCCAGCAGCCTGGGCCTAGCGGGGGCCGGGGAGCTGTTTTTT
clone size: NA; D gene: NA; J gene: TRBJ2-3; V gene: TRBV7-3; CDR3 protein: CASSLGQTTDTQYF; CDR3 DNA: TGTGCCAGCAGCTTAGGGCAAACCACAGATACGCAGTATTTT
clone size: NA; D gene: NA; J gene: TRBJ2-3; V gene: TRBV4-2; CDR3 protein: CASSQVPAGEDTQYF; CDR3 DNA: TGTGCCAGCAGCCAAGTGCCGGCAGGGGAAGATACGCAGTATTTT
clone size: NA; D gene: TRBD2; J gene: TRBJ2-7; V gene: TRBV7-2; CDR3 protein: CASSLGRGSYEQYF; CDR3 DNA: TGTGCCAGCAGCTTAGGGCGGGGGTCCTACGAGCAGTACTTC
clone size: NA; D gene: NA; J gene: TRBJ2-1; V gene: TRBV6-5; CDR3 protein: CASSYLSRDNEQFF; CDR3 DNA: TGTGCCAGCAGTTACCTGAGTCGGGACAATGAGCAGTTCTTC
clone size: few; D gene: NA; J gene: TRBJ1-2; V gene: TRBV7-2; CDR3 protein: CASSLVGSGANYGYTF; CDR3 DNA: TGTGCCAGCAGCTTAGTTGGTAGCGGAGCAAACTATGGCTACACCTTC